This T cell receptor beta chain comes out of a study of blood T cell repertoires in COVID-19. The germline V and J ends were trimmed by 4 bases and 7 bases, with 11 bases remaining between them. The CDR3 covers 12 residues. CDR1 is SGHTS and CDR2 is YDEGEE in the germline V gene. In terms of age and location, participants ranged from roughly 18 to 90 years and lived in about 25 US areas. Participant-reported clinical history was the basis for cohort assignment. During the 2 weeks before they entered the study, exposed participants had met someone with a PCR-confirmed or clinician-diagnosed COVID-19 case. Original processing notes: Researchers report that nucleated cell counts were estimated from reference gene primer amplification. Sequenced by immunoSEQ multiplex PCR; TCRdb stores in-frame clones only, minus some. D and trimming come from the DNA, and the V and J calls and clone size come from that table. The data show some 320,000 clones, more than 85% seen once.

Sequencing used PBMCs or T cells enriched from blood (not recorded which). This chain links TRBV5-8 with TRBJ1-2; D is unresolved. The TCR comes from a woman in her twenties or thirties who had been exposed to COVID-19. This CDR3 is CASSPFSSGYTF. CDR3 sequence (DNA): TGTGCCAGCAGCCCGTTTTCTAGTGGCTACACCTTC.